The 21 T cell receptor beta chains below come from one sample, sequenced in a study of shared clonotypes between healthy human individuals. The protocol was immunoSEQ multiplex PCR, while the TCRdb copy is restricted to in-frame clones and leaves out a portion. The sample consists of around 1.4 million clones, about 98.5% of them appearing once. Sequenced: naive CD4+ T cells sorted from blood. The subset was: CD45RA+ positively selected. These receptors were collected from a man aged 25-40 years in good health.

DNA of the CDR3: TGCGCCAGCGCCGAATCTACGGGAGCAATCTACAATGAGCAGTTCTTC. This codes for CASAESTGAIYNEQFF. This sequence joins TRBV10-1 and TRBJ2-1, with TRBD2 as a possible D gene (6 bases). The CDR3 is 16 residues long. The V gene lost 8 bases and the J gene lost 3 bases, with 20 bases spanning the gap. Germline V lookup: CDR1 WNHNN, CDR2 SYGVQD (reference sequence).

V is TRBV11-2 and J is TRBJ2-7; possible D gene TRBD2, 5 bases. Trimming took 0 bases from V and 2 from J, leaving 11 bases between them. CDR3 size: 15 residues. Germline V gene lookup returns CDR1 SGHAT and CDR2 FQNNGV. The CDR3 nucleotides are TGTGCCAGCAGCTTAGATCCGGGGTCCACCTACGAGCAGTACTTC. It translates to CASSLDPGSTYEQYF.

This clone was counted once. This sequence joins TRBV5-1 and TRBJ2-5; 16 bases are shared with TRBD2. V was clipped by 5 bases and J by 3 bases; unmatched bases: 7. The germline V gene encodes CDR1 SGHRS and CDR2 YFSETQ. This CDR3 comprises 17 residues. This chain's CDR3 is CASRIGTSGRVEETQYF. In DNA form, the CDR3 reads TGCGCCAGCAGAATTGGGACTAGCGGGAGGGTGGAAGAGACCCAGTACTTC. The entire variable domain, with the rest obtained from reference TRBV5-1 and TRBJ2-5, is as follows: KAGVTQTPRYLIKTRGQQVTLSCSPISGHRSVSWYQQTPGQGLQFLFEYFSETQRNKGNFPGRFSGRQFSNSRSEMNVSTLELGDSALYLCASRIGTSGRVEETQYFGPGTRLLVL.

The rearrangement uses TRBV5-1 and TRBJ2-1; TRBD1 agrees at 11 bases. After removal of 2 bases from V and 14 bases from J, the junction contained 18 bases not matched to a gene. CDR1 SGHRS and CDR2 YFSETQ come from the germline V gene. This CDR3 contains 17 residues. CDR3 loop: CASSLNVAGTGGGLEFF. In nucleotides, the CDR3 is TGCGCCAGCAGCTTAAATGTGGCCGGGACAGGGGGTGGGTTGGAGTTCTTC.

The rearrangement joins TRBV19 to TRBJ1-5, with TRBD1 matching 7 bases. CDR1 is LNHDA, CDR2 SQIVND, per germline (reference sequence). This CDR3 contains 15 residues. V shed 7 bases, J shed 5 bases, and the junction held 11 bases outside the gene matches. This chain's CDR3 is CASTQEQGRDQPQHF. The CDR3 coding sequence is TGTGCCAGTACCCAGGAACAGGGGCGGGATCAGCCCCAGCATTTT.

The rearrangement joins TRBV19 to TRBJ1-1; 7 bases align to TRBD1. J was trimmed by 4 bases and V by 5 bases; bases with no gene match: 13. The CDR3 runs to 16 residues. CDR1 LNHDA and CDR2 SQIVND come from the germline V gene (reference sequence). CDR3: CASSDPRGSRGTEAFF. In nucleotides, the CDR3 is TGTGCCAGTAGTGACCCCAGGGGGTCTCGCGGCACTGAAGCTTTCTTT.

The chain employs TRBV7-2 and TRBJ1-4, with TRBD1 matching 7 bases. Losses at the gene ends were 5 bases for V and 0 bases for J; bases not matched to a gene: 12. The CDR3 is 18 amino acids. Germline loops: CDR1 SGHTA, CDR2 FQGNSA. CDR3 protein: CASSPWTGTLATNEKLFF. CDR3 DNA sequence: TGTGCCAGCAGCCCCTGGACAGGAACGCTTGCAACTAATGAAAAACTGTTTTTT.

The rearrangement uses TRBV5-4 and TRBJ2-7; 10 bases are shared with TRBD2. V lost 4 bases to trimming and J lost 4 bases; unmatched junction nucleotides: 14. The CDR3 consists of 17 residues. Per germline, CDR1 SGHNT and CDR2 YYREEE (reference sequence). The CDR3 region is CASSHPGLAGDRYEQYF. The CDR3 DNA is TGTGCCAGCAGCCACCCCGGGCTAGCGGGAGATAGATACGAGCAGTACTTC.

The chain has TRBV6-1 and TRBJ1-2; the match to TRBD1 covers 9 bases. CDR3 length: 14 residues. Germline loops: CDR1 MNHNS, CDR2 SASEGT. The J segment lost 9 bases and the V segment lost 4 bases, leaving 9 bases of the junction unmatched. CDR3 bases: TGTGCCAGCAGTGTAATGGGACAGGGAAGCCGCTACACCTTC. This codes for CASSVMGQGSRYTF.

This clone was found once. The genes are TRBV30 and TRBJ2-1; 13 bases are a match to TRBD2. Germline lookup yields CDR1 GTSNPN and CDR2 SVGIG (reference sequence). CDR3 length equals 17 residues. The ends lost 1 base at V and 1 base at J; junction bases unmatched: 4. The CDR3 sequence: CAWSGTSGRGSYNEQFF. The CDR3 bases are TGTGCCTGGAGTGGGACTAGCGGGAGAGGTTCCTACAATGAGCAGTTCTTC.

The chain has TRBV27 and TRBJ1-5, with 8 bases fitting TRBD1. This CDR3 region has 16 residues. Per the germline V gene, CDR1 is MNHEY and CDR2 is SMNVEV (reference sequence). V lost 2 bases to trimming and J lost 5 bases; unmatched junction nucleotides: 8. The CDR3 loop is CASSLGQGITYQPQHF. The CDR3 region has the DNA TGTGCCAGCAGTTTAGGACAGGGAATTACTTATCAGCCCCAGCATTTT.

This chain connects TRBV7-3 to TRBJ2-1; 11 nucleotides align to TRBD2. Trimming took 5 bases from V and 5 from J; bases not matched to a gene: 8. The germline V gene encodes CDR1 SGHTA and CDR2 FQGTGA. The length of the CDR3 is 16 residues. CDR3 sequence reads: CASSARLAGSHNEQFF. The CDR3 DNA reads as TGTGCCAGCAGCGCCCGACTAGCGGGATCGCACAATGAGCAGTTCTTC.

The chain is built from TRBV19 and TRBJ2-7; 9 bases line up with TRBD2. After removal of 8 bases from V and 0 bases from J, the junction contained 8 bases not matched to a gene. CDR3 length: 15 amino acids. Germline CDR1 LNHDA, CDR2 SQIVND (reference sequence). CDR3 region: CASGRAGGISYEQYF. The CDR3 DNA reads TGTGCCAGTGGAAGGGCGGGAGGGATCTCCTACGAGCAGTACTTC.

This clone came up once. CDR3 DNA: TGTGCCAGCAGCACCACCTCACAGGGCTTGAACACTGAAGCTTTCTTT. Protein product: CASSTTSQGLNTEAFF. This chain uses TRBV28 with TRBJ1-1; D might be TRBD1 (6 bases). CDR3 length equals 16 residues. Germline CDR1 and CDR2: MDHEN and SYDVKM. Deletions cut 6 bases from V and 0 bases from J, with 17 bases between. Full variable domain (outside the CDR3, taken from reference TRBV28 and TRBJ1-1): DVKVTQSSRYLVKRTGEKVFLECVQDMDHENMFWYRQDPGLGLRLIYFSYDVKMKEKGDIPEGYSVSREKKERFSLILESASTNQTSMYLCASSTTSQGLNTEAFFGQGTRLTVV.

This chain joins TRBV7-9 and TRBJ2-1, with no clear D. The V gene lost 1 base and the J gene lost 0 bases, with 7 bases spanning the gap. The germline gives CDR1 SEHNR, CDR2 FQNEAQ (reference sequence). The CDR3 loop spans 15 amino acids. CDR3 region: CASSLGGYSYNEQFF. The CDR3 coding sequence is TGTGCCAGCAGCTTAGGTGGCTACTCCTACAATGAGCAGTTCTTC. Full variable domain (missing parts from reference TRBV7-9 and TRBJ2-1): DTGVSQNPRHKITKRGQNVTFRCDPISEHNRLYWYRQTLGQGPEFLTYFQNEAQLEKSRLLSDRFSAERPKGSFSTLEIQRTEQGDSAMYLCASSLGGYSYNEQFFGPGTRLTVL.

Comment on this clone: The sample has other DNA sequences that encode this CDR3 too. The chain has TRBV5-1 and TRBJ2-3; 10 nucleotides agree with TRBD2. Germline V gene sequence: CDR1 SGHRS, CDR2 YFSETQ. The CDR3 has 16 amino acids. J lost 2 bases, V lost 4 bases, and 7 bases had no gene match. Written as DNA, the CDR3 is TGCGCCAGCAGCCCCGTGACTAGCGGGTACACAGATACGCAGTATTTT. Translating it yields CASSPVTSGYTDTQYF.

CDR3 DNA sequence: TGCGCCAGCAGCTTGGCCCCGGGGGCGACCGATGAGCAGTTCTTC. Translating it yields CASSLAPGATDEQFF. The rearrangement links TRBV5-1 to TRBJ2-1; the D gene could be TRBD1 or TRBD2 (6 bases each). The V end lost 0 bases, the J end lost 8 bases, and 15 bases lay between the germline ends. CDR3 length: 15 amino acids. CDR1 and CDR2 (germline): SGHRS, YFSETQ.

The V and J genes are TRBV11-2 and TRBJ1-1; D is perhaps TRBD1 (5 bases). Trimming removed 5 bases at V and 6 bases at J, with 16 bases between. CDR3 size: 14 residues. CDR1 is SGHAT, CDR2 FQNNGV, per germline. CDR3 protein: CASSGGDGRAEAFF. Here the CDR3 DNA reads TGTGCCAGCAGCGGGGGGGACGGCCGGGCTGAAGCTTTCTTT.

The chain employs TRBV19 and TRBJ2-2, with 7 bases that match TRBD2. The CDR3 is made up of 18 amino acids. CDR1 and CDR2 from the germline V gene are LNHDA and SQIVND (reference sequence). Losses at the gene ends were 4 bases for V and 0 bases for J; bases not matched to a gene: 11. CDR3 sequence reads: CASSTTRGGRTNTGELFF. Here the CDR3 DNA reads TGTGCCAGTAGTACTACTCGGGGAGGGAGGACGAACACCGGGGAGCTGTTTTTT.

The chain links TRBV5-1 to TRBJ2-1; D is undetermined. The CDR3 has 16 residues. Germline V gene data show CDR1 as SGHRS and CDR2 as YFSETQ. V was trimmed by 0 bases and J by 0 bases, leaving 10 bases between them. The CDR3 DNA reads TGCGCCAGCAGCTTGGGCTCCGGAAGCTCCTACAATGAGCAGTTCTTC. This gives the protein CASSLGSGSSYNEQFF.

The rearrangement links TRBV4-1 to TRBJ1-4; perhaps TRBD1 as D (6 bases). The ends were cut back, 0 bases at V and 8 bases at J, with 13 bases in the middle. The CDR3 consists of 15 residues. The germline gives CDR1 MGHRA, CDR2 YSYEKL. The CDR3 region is CASSQDRGGGEKLFF. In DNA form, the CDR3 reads TGCGCCAGCAGCCAAGATCGAGGGGGAGGGGAAAAACTGTTTTTT.